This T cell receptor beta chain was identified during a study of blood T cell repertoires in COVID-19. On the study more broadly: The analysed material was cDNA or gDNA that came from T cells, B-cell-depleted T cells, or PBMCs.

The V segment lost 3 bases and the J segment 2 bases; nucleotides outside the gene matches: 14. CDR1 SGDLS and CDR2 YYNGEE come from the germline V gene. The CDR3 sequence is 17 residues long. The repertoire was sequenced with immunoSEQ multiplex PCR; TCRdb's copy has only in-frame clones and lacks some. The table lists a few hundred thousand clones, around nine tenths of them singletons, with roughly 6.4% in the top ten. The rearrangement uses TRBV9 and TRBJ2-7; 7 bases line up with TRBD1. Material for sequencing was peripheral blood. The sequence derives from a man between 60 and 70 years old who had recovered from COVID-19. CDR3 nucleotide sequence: TGTGCCAGCAGCGCCCACCCCTGGACAGGATTAACCTACGAGCAGTACTTC. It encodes CASSAHPWTGLTYEQYF.